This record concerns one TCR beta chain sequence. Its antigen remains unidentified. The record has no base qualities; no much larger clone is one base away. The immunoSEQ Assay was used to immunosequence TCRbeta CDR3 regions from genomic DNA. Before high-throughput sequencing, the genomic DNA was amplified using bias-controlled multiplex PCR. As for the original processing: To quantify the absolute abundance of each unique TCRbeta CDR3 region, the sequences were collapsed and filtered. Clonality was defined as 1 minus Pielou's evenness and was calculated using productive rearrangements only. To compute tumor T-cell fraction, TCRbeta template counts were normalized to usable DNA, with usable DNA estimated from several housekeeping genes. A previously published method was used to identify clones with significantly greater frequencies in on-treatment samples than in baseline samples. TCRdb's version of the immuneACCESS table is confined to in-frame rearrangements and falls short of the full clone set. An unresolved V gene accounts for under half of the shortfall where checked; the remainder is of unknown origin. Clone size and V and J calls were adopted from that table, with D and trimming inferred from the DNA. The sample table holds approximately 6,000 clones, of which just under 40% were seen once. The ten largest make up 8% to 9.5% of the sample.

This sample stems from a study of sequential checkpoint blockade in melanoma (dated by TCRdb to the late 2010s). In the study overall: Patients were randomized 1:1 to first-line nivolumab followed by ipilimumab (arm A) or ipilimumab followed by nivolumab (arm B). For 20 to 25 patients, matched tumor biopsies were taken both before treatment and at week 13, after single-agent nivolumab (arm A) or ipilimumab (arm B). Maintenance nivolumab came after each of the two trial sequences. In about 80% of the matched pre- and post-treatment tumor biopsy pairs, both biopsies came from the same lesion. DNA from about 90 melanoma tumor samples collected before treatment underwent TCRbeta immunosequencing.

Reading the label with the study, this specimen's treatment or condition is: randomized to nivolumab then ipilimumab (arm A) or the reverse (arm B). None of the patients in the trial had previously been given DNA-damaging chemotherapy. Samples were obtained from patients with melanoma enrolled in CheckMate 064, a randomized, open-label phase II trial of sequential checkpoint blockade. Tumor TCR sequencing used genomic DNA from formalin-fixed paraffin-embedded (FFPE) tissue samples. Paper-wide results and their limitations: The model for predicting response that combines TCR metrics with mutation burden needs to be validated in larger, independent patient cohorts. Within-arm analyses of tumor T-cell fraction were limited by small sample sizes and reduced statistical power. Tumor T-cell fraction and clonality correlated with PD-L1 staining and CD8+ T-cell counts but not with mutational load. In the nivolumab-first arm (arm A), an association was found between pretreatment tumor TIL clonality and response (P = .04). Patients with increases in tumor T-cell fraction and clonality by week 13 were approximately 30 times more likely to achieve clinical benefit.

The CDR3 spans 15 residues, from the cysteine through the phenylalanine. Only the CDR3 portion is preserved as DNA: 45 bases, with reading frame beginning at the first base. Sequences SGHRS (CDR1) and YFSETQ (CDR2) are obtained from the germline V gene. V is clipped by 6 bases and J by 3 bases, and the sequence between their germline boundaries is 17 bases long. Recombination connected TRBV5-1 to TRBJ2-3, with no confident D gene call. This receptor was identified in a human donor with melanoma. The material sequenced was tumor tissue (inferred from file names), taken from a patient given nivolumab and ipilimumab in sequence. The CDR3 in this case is CASKVRAPDTDTQYF. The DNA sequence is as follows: TGCGCCAGCAAGGTTAGAGCCCCGGATACAGATACGCAGTATTTT. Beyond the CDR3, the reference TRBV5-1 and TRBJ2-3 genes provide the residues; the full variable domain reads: KAGVTQTPRYLIKTRGQQVTLSCSPISGHRSVSWYQQTPGQGLQFLFEYFSETQRNKGNFPGRFSGRQFSNSRSEMNVSTLELGDSALYLCASKVRAPDTDTQYFGPGTRLTVL.